This TCR beta chain was obtained from a study of blood T cell repertoires in COVID-19. Study-level information: In each case, the material was cDNA or gDNA derived from T cells, B-cell-depleted T cells, or PBMCs.

Original methodology: Amplification of reference gene primers provided the estimated nucleated cell counts. Clones were read by immunoSEQ multiplex PCR, and TCRdb kept only the in-frame ones, dropping some. V and J calls and clone size are as listed in that table; D and trimming were resolved from the DNA. Of about 180,000 clones listed, 65% to 90% are singletons. V was trimmed by 6 bases and J by 6 bases, leaving 17 bases between them. This CDR3 spans 13 amino acids. The V gene's germline CDR1 is SQVTM and CDR2 ANQGSEA. Sequences were obtained from peripheral blood. The clonotype originates from a man between 45 and 60 years old with active or convalescent COVID-19. The chain is built from TRBV29-1 and TRBJ1-1, with D possibly being TRBD1 (5 bases). For the CDR3, the DNA is TGCAGCGTCGAGGGACGCGGGGAACCTGAAGCTTTCTTT. This encodes CSVEGRGEPEAFF.